This TCR beta chain derives from a study of CD8+ T cells in alopecia areata. As the sequencing template, cDNA was produced by extracting RNA and reverse transcribing it. This table comes from immunoSEQ multiplex PCR, and its TCRdb copy is limited to in-frame clones, with some not included. Among about 290,000 clones listed, more than 45% were seen once. Treatment denoted: oral pan-JAK inhibitor, 5-10 mg twice daily. PBMCs were stained for CD3, CD4 and CD8, and CD4+ and CD8+ T cells were sorted. This clone was counted between two and nine times. The CDR3 loop spans 14 amino acids. Germline CDR1 MNHNY, CDR2 SVGAGI (reference sequence). Trimming stripped 8 bases from V and 5 bases from J, with 18 bases between.

The receptor comes from a human donor with alopecia areata. The chain carries TRBV6-6 and TRBJ1-2, with D possibly matching TRBD1 (6 bases). The specimen comprised CD4+ T cells sorted from blood, sampled at week 24, from a patient treated with tofacitinib. For the CDR3, the DNA is TGTGCCAGCGGACCCCCAGGGGAGGGGTATGGCTACACCTTC. Its protein is CASGPPGEGYGYTF.